A selection of T cell receptor beta chains follows, all from one sample in a study of identical twins. MiXCR was run by TCRdb on the 5' RACE reads, yielding one entry per CDR3 protein. The sample consists of roughly 230,000 distinct CDR3 sequences, approximately 8.3% of them appearing once. This same sample was also taken into another study, of yellow fever vaccine responses in identical twins.

Source material: CD8+ T cells sorted from blood. Receptors were obtained from a woman between 18 and 30 years old in good health. Each CDR3 is given with its conserved first and last residue. The order of the fields is D gene, clone size, J gene, V gene, CDR3 protein, CDR3 DNA. The D gene is left open where the match is weak. For some rows the clone size is stated as once, few or many, or as a class when expanded; others skip it.

>.|few|TRBJ2-7|TRBV7-6
CASSSTPAAGGQGYYEQYF
TGTGCCAGCAGCTCGACCCCTGCCGCTGGGGGTCAGGGGTACTACGAGCAGTACTTC
>.|few|TRBJ1-1|TRBV12-3/TRBV12-4
CASSSFNTEAFF
TGTGCCAGCAGTTCTTTCAACACTGAAGCTTTCTTT
>.|few|TRBJ2-7|TRBV29-1
CSVLTGAYEQYF
TGCAGCGTTTTGACAGGAGCCTACGAGCAGTACTTC
>.|.|TRBJ2-7|TRBV20-1
CSAREEGGPSYEQYF
TGCAGTGCTAGGGAGGAGGGGGGGCCCTCCTACGAGCAGTACTTC
>.|few|TRBJ2-7|TRBV29-1
CSVETVTGSRYEQYF
TGCAGCGTTGAGACCGTTACAGGATCCCGCTACGAGCAGTACTTC
>TRBD2|many|TRBJ2-3|TRBV29-1
CSVPSGSTDTQYF
TGCAGCGTTCCTAGCGGGAGCACAGATACGCAGTATTTT
>.|many|TRBJ2-1|TRBV7-2
CASSEVVEGEQFF
TGTGCCAGCAGCGAAGTCGTAGAGGGTGAGCAGTTCTTC
>TRBD1|many|TRBJ1-5|TRBV20-1
CSARSRGGGSNQPQHF
TGCAGTGCTAGATCCAGGGGGGGTGGGAGCAATCAGCCCCAGCATTTT
>.|few|TRBJ1-1|TRBV11-2
CASSLDGGSGTEAFF
TGTGCCAGCAGCTTAGATGGGGGATCGGGGACTGAAGCTTTCTTT
>TRBD1|many|TRBJ2-7|TRBV3-1
CASSPIGQGGFEQYF
TGTGCCAGCAGCCCGATCGGACAGGGGGGTTTCGAGCAGTACTTC
>TRBD2|.|TRBJ2-1|TRBV10-2
CASRETSGAFNEQFF
TGCGCCAGCAGAGAAACTAGCGGGGCTTTCAATGAGCAGTTCTTC
>.|few|TRBJ2-1|TRBV29-1
CSVVTGSNEQFF
TGCAGCGTAGTTACAGGGTCCAATGAGCAGTTCTTC
>.|few|TRBJ1-1|TRBV27
CASKLFGGTEAFF
TGTGCCAGCAAGTTATTCGGGGGCACTGAAGCTTTCTTT
>TRBD2|.|TRBJ2-1|TRBV7-9
CASRGLALEQFF
TGTGCCAGTAGGGGACTAGCGCTTGAGCAGTTCTTC
>.|.|TRBJ2-2|TRBV5-6
CASSDRWGAGTGELFF
TGTGCCAGCAGCGATCGATGGGGGGCAGGCACCGGGGAGCTGTTTTTT